This TCR beta chain was found in a study of blood T cell repertoires in COVID-19. Study-wide context: From T cells, B-cell-depleted T cells, or PBMCs came the material, which was cDNA or gDNA.

Authors' data handling: From reference gene primer amplification, estimates of nucleated cell counts were derived. Profiling relied on immunoSEQ multiplex PCR, and the TCRdb table lists in-frame clones only, not all of them. V and J calls and clone size are as listed in that table; D and trimming were resolved from the DNA. This sample has approximately 90,000 clones; over 80% occur once, and the top ten carry approximately 34%. This TCR came from a woman aged 80 or over with active or convalescent COVID-19. Sequencing used peripheral blood.

The CDR3 protein is CAWSGQGEGFF. The DNA of the CDR3 is TGTGCCTGGAGTGGACAGGGAGAAGGGTTCTTC. The rearrangement joins TRBV30 to TRBJ2-1, with 7 bases fitting TRBD1. V shed 1 base, J shed 15 bases, and the junction held 6 bases outside the gene matches. The CDR3 has 11 residues. Germline V lookup: CDR1 GTSNPN, CDR2 SVGIG (reference sequence).